The T cell receptor (beta chain) under discussion was sequenced for a study of T cell responses to AZD1222 COVID-19 vaccine. Broader study findings: Donors were largely white British and mainly female; clonal diversity was possibly underestimated. Only a handful of individuals given AZD1222 were seropositive at baseline.

Assay used: immunoSEQ multiplex PCR; TCRdb lists only in-frame clones, some missing. The data show about 150,000 clones, with approximately 90% seen just once and 5.5% to 7% held by the top ten. This clone was observed a handful of times. The antigen is undetermined. Germline V CDR1 and CDR2: SGHAT, FQDESV (reference sequence). The V and J ends lost 5 bases and 4 bases, in that order; junction bases with no gene match: 8. This CDR3 has 15 amino acids. This clonotype was sampled from an adult who had recovered from COVID-19. Specimen: peripheral blood, collected after recovery from COVID-19. V usage is TRBV11-1 and J usage is TRBJ1-2; 9 bases fit TRBD1. The CDR3 is CASSPGQGMGYGYTF. The CDR3 bases are TGTGCCAGCAGCCCAGGACAGGGGATGGGCTATGGCTACACCTTC.